This is a list of T cell receptor beta chains from one sample in a study of Ad26.COV2.S vaccination and SARS-CoV-2 variants. Clones were read by immunoSEQ multiplex PCR, and TCRdb kept only the in-frame ones, dropping some. The sample contains more than 300,000 clones, about 88% of which appear only once. The sample here was peripheral blood, taken in a trial of Ad26.COV2.S vaccine versus placebo. These receptors all stem from a person between 18 and 65 years old who received the Ad26.COV2.S COVID-19 vaccine or a placebo. Each CDR3 is given with its conserved first and last residue. D genes are given only for firm matches. Size is omitted from some rows. Given values are once, few, many or a class for expanded clones.

CDR3aa: CASSQDASSPYEQYF
CDR3nt: TGCGCCAGCAGCCAAGATGCTAGCTCGCCCTACGAGCAGTACTTC
d_gene: NA
abundance: NA
j_gene: TRBJ2-7
v_gene: TRBV4-3

CDR3aa: CASSPPGGGIGQYF
CDR3nt: TGTGCCAGCTCACCACCGGGGGGGGGAATCGGGCAGTACTTC
d_gene: TRBD2
abundance: NA
j_gene: TRBJ2-7
v_gene: TRBV18

CDR3aa: CASSRQGPNTGELFF
CDR3nt: TGTGCCAGTAGCCGCCAGGGGCCGAACACCGGGGAGCTGTTTTTT
d_gene: NA
abundance: NA
j_gene: TRBJ2-2
v_gene: TRBV19

CDR3aa: CASSPGGTSYEQYF
CDR3nt: TGTGCCAGCAGCCCAGGGGGAACCTCCTACGAGCAGTACTTC
d_gene: TRBD1
abundance: NA
j_gene: TRBJ2-7
v_gene: TRBV9

CDR3aa: CASSQRTSGRANAGGFF
CDR3nt: TGTGCCAGCAGCCAACGGACTAGCGGGAGGGCGAATGCGGGCGGGTTCTTC
d_gene: TRBD2
abundance: many
j_gene: TRBJ2-1
v_gene: TRBV28

CDR3aa: CATPGVGSNSPLHF
CDR3nt: TGTGCCACCCCAGGGGTCGGATCTAATTCACCCCTCCACTTT
d_gene: NA
abundance: NA
j_gene: TRBJ1-6
v_gene: TRBV27

CDR3aa: CASSFANEQFF
CDR3nt: TGTGCCAGCAGCTTCGCCAATGAGCAGTTCTTC
d_gene: NA
abundance: NA
j_gene: TRBJ2-1
v_gene: TRBV11-3

CDR3aa: CATRGSIIYGYTF
CDR3nt: TGTGCCACCCGGGGCAGCATCATCTATGGCTACACCTTC
d_gene: NA
abundance: NA
j_gene: TRBJ1-2
v_gene: TRBV28

CDR3aa: CASSMARLAESRRETQYF
CDR3nt: TGTGCCAGTAGTATGGCGAGACTAGCGGAGTCCCGGCGGGAGACCCAGTACTTC
d_gene: TRBD2
abundance: NA
j_gene: TRBJ2-5
v_gene: TRBV19

CDR3aa: CASSLRTSITDTQYF
CDR3nt: TGTGCCAGCAGCTTAAGGACATCTATCACAGATACGCAGTATTTT
d_gene: NA
abundance: NA
j_gene: TRBJ2-3
v_gene: TRBV7-3

CDR3aa: CSVGLGSQETQYF
CDR3nt: TGCAGCGTTGGTTTAGGAAGTCAAGAGACCCAGTACTTC
d_gene: NA
abundance: NA
j_gene: TRBJ2-5
v_gene: TRBV29-1

CDR3aa: CASSQEGGQVVEKLFF
CDR3nt: TGCGCCAGCAGCCAGGAGGGGGGGCAGGTGGTAGAAAAACTGTTTTTT
d_gene: NA
abundance: NA
j_gene: TRBJ1-4
v_gene: TRBV4-1

CDR3aa: CASSPLSGQGVKDEQYF
CDR3nt: TGTGCCAGCAGTCCCCTTTCAGGTCAGGGGGTAAAAGACGAGCAGTACTTC
d_gene: TRBD1
abundance: NA
j_gene: TRBJ2-7
v_gene: TRBV28

CDR3aa: CASSPGTARNEKLFF
CDR3nt: TGCGCCAGCAGCCCGGGGACAGCTCGGAATGAAAAACTGTTTTTT
d_gene: TRBD1
abundance: NA
j_gene: TRBJ1-4
v_gene: TRBV5-1

CDR3aa: CASSPPGYQETQYF
CDR3nt: TGTGCCAGCAGTCCCCCAGGGTACCAAGAGACCCAGTACTTC
d_gene: NA
abundance: NA
j_gene: TRBJ2-5
v_gene: TRBV28

CDR3aa: CASSLDRLVHEQYF
CDR3nt: TGTGCCAGCAGCTTAGATCGACTAGTCCACGAGCAGTACTTC
d_gene: NA
abundance: NA
j_gene: TRBJ2-7
v_gene: TRBV13

CDR3aa: CASSTGGTKNIQYF
CDR3nt: TGTGCCAGCAGCACGGGGGGGACCAAAAACATTCAGTACTTC
d_gene: TRBD2
abundance: NA
j_gene: TRBJ2-4
v_gene: TRBV7-2

CDR3aa: CASSPGTPNSGNTIYF
CDR3nt: TGTGCCAGCAGTCCCGGGACTCCCAACTCTGGAAACACCATATATTTT
d_gene: NA
abundance: NA
j_gene: TRBJ1-3
v_gene: TRBV2

CDR3aa: CASSPDGRGETQYF
CDR3nt: TGTGCCAGCAGCCCCGATGGGCGGGGGGAGACCCAGTACTTC
d_gene: TRBD2
abundance: NA
j_gene: TRBJ2-5
v_gene: TRBV7-3

CDR3aa: CASSYRRGVTGELFF
CDR3nt: TGTGCCAGCAGTTACCGCAGGGGGGTCACCGGGGAGCTGTTTTTT
d_gene: NA
abundance: NA
j_gene: TRBJ2-2
v_gene: TRBV6-2/TRBV6-3

CDR3aa: CASSQESYSENIQYF
CDR3nt: TGTGCCAGCAGCCAAGAGAGTTATTCGGAAAACATTCAGTACTTC
d_gene: NA
abundance: NA
j_gene: TRBJ2-4
v_gene: TRBV4-2

CDR3aa: CASSRARDPYNEQFF
CDR3nt: TGTGCCAGCAGCCGAGCCCGGGACCCTTACAATGAGCAGTTCTTC
d_gene: NA
abundance: NA
j_gene: TRBJ2-1
v_gene: TRBV4-2

CDR3aa: CASSLAGGSEQYF
CDR3nt: TGTGCCAGCAGTTTAGCGGGGGGGAGCGAGCAGTACTTC
d_gene: TRBD2
abundance: NA
j_gene: TRBJ2-7
v_gene: TRBV12-3/TRBV12-4

CDR3aa: CASSYSRTGNTEAFF
CDR3nt: TGTGCCAGCAGTTACTCCAGGACAGGGAACACTGAAGCTTTCTTT
d_gene: TRBD1
abundance: NA
j_gene: TRBJ1-1
v_gene: TRBV6-5

CDR3aa: CASSKHQQGYYGYTF
CDR3nt: TGTGCCAGCAGCAAACATCAACAGGGGTACTATGGCTACACCTTC
d_gene: NA
abundance: NA
j_gene: TRBJ1-2
v_gene: TRBV21-1

CDR3aa: CASSQVPQSTDTQYF
CDR3nt: TGTGCCAGCAGCCAAGTCCCACAGAGCACAGATACGCAGTATTTT
d_gene: NA
abundance: NA
j_gene: TRBJ2-3
v_gene: TRBV3-1/TRBV3-2

CDR3aa: CASSLQRGLGSYNSPLHF
CDR3nt: TGTGCCAGCAGCTTGCAAAGAGGGTTGGGCTCCTATAATTCACCCCTCCACTTT
d_gene: NA
abundance: NA
j_gene: TRBJ1-6
v_gene: TRBV5-6

CDR3aa: CASSSALAGVRNEQFF
CDR3nt: TGTGCCAGCAGTTCCGCACTAGCGGGGGTCCGGAATGAGCAGTTCTTC
d_gene: TRBD2
abundance: NA
j_gene: TRBJ2-1
v_gene: TRBV28

CDR3aa: CASSQVGSRVSPLHF
CDR3nt: TGCGCCAGCAGCCAAGTGGGAAGTCGGGTTTCACCCCTCCACTTT
d_gene: NA
abundance: NA
j_gene: TRBJ1-6
v_gene: TRBV4-1

CDR3aa: CASSFRDRLNTGELFF
CDR3nt: TGCGCCAGCAGCTTCCGGGACAGATTAAACACCGGGGAGCTGTTTTTT
d_gene: TRBD1
abundance: NA
j_gene: TRBJ2-2
v_gene: TRBV5-1

CDR3aa: CASSQLGRGLGYGYTF
CDR3nt: TGTGCCAGCAGCCAACTGGGCAGGGGGCTTGGCTATGGCTACACCTTC
d_gene: TRBD1
abundance: NA
j_gene: TRBJ1-2
v_gene: TRBV16

CDR3aa: CAWNRDTNEQYF
CDR3nt: TGTGCCTGGAATCGGGACACCAACGAGCAGTACTTC
d_gene: NA
abundance: once
j_gene: TRBJ2-7
v_gene: TRBV30

CDR3aa: CASSLTGTRPEQYF
CDR3nt: TGTGCCAGCAGCCTCACAGGTACCCGACCCGAGCAGTACTTC
d_gene: NA
abundance: NA
j_gene: TRBJ2-7
v_gene: TRBV27

CDR3aa: CASRTGGSGNTIYF
CDR3nt: TGTGCCAGCAGGACAGGGGGCTCTGGAAACACCATATATTTT
d_gene: TRBD1
abundance: NA
j_gene: TRBJ1-3
v_gene: TRBV6-5

CDR3aa: CSVGQGQNTEAFF
CDR3nt: TGCAGCGTTGGGCAGGGGCAAAACACTGAAGCTTTCTTT
d_gene: NA
abundance: NA
j_gene: TRBJ1-1
v_gene: TRBV29-1

CDR3aa: CASSLGRASNNEQFF
CDR3nt: TGTGCCAGCAGCTTAGGCAGGGCTTCCAACAATGAGCAGTTCTTC
d_gene: NA
abundance: NA
j_gene: TRBJ2-1
v_gene: TRBV7-2

CDR3aa: CASSLLAGGYNEQFF
CDR3nt: TGTGCCAGCAGTTTACTGGCGGGGGGCTACAATGAGCAGTTCTTC
d_gene: TRBD2
abundance: NA
j_gene: TRBJ2-1
v_gene: TRBV27

CDR3aa: CASSHPYRDIHNEQFF
CDR3nt: TGTGCCAGCAGCCACCCGTACCGGGACATACACAATGAGCAGTTCTTC
d_gene: NA
abundance: NA
j_gene: TRBJ2-1
v_gene: TRBV7-6

CDR3aa: CASSVTPDRGSNEKLFF
CDR3nt: TGTGCCAGCAGCGTCACACCGGACAGGGGGTCTAATGAAAAACTGTTTTTT
d_gene: TRBD1
abundance: NA
j_gene: TRBJ1-4
v_gene: TRBV9

CDR3aa: CASSVGTYGGELFF
CDR3nt: TGTGCCAGTAGTGTCGGAACTTATGGCGGGGAGCTGTTTTTT
d_gene: NA
abundance: NA
j_gene: TRBJ2-2
v_gene: TRBV19

CDR3aa: CASSYSGEPYEQYF
CDR3nt: TGTGCCAGCAGTTACTCTGGGGAGCCCTACGAGCAGTACTTC
d_gene: NA
abundance: NA
j_gene: TRBJ2-7
v_gene: TRBV6-5

CDR3aa: CASSSGQNSGNTIYF
CDR3nt: TGTGCCAGCAGCTCCGGACAAAACTCTGGAAACACCATATATTTT
d_gene: NA
abundance: NA
j_gene: TRBJ1-3
v_gene: TRBV6-6

CDR3aa: CASSQDSTHVSVRDTGELFF
CDR3nt: TGCGCCAGCAGCCAAGATAGTACCCACGTCTCGGTGAGGGACACCGGGGAGCTGTTTTTT
d_gene: NA
abundance: NA
j_gene: TRBJ2-2
v_gene: TRBV4-1

CDR3aa: CASSLRTDTGELFF
CDR3nt: TGTGCCAGCTCACTACGGACGGACACCGGGGAGCTGTTTTTT
d_gene: NA
abundance: NA
j_gene: TRBJ2-2
v_gene: TRBV18

CDR3aa: CASSFLNTGELFF
CDR3nt: TGTGCCAGCAGCTTCCTGAACACCGGGGAGCTGTTTTTT
d_gene: NA
abundance: NA
j_gene: TRBJ2-2
v_gene: TRBV11-2

CDR3aa: CASSPRGSGPWNYGYTF
CDR3nt: TGTGCCAGTAGCCCCAGGGGATCCGGACCATGGAACTATGGCTACACCTTC
d_gene: NA
abundance: NA
j_gene: TRBJ1-2
v_gene: TRBV19

CDR3aa: CASSPGTAFSGNTIYF
CDR3nt: TGTGCCAGCAGTCCCGGGACAGCTTTCTCTGGAAACACCATATATTTT
d_gene: TRBD1
abundance: NA
j_gene: TRBJ1-3
v_gene: TRBV28

CDR3aa: CASSLVTGTDTQYF
CDR3nt: TGTGCCAGCAGCCTGGTAACGGGCACAGATACGCAGTATTTT
d_gene: NA
abundance: NA
j_gene: TRBJ2-3
v_gene: TRBV3-1/TRBV3-2

CDR3aa: CASSLGRLNYGYTF
CDR3nt: TGTGCCAGCAGTCTAGGACGACTAAACTATGGCTACACCTTC
d_gene: NA
abundance: NA
j_gene: TRBJ1-2
v_gene: TRBV28

CDR3aa: CASSQEPAVGYEQYF
CDR3nt: TGTGCCAGCAGCCAGGAACCGGCGGTGGGCTACGAGCAGTACTTC
d_gene: NA
abundance: NA
j_gene: TRBJ2-7
v_gene: TRBV7-8

CDR3aa: CASSQDGREVKNEQFF
CDR3nt: TGCGCCAGCAGCCAAGATGGGCGGGAGGTTAAAAATGAGCAGTTCTTC
d_gene: TRBD2
abundance: NA
j_gene: TRBJ2-1
v_gene: TRBV4-3

CDR3aa: CASSPPLATGELFF
CDR3nt: TGTGCCAGCAGCCCCCCGTTAGCAACCGGGGAGCTGTTTTTT
d_gene: NA
abundance: NA
j_gene: TRBJ2-2
v_gene: TRBV3-1/TRBV3-2

CDR3aa: CASSPNLGTNYGYTF
CDR3nt: TGCGCCAGCAGCCCGAACCTGGGGACTAACTATGGCTACACCTTC
d_gene: NA
abundance: NA
j_gene: TRBJ1-2
v_gene: TRBV4-3

CDR3aa: CASSVRVGGETQYF
CDR3nt: TGTGCCAGCAGCGTCCGCGTTGGGGGAGAGACCCAGTACTTC
d_gene: NA
abundance: NA
j_gene: TRBJ2-5
v_gene: TRBV7-6

CDR3aa: CASSPNPGKNTEAFF
CDR3nt: TGTGCCAGCAGCCCCAATCCCGGGAAGAACACTGAAGCTTTCTTT
d_gene: NA
abundance: NA
j_gene: TRBJ1-1
v_gene: TRBV7-2

CDR3aa: CASSLFPSVNYGYTF
CDR3nt: TGTGCCAGCAGCTTGTTCCCGTCTGTGAACTATGGCTACACCTTC
d_gene: NA
abundance: NA
j_gene: TRBJ1-2
v_gene: TRBV5-4

CDR3aa: CASSASVGASGYGYTF
CDR3nt: TGTGCCAGCAGCGCCTCCGTGGGGGCTTCGGGATATGGCTACACCTTC
d_gene: NA
abundance: NA
j_gene: TRBJ1-2
v_gene: TRBV7-2

CDR3aa: CACYAGLAGSSYNEQFF
CDR3nt: TGTGCCTGTTACGCAGGGCTAGCGGGGAGCTCCTACAATGAGCAGTTCTTC
d_gene: TRBD2
abundance: NA
j_gene: TRBJ2-1
v_gene: TRBV30

CDR3aa: CASSYGISGNTIYF
CDR3nt: TGTGCCAGCAGTTACGGGATCTCTGGAAACACCATATATTTT
d_gene: NA
abundance: NA
j_gene: TRBJ1-3
v_gene: TRBV6-5

CDR3aa: CASSSPKDQPQHF
CDR3nt: TGCGCCAGCAGCTCCCCCAAGGATCAGCCCCAGCATTTT
d_gene: NA
abundance: NA
j_gene: TRBJ1-5
v_gene: TRBV4-1